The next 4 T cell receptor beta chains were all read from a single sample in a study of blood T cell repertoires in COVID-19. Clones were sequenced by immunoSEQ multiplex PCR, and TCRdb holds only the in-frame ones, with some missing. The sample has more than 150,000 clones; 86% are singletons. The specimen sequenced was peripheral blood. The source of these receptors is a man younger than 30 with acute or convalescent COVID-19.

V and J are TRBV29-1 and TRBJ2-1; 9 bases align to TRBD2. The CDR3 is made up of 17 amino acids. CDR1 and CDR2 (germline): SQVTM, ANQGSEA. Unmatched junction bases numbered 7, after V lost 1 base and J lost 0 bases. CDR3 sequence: CSVEAIAGESSYNEQFF. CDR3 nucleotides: TGCAGCGTTGAAGCGATAGCGGGGGAAAGCTCCTACAATGAGCAGTTCTTC.

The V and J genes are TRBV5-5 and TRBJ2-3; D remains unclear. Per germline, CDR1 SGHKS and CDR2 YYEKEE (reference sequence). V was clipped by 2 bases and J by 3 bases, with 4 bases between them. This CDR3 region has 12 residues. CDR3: CASSFGTDTQYF. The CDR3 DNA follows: TGTGCCAGCAGCTTCGGGACAGATACGCAGTATTTT.

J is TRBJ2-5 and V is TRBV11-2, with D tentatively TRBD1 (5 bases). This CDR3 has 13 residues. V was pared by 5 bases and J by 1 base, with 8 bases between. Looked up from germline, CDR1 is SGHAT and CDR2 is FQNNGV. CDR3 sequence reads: CASSRTSQETQYF. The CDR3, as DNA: TGTGCCAGCAGCCGGACATCCCAAGAGACCCAGTACTTC.

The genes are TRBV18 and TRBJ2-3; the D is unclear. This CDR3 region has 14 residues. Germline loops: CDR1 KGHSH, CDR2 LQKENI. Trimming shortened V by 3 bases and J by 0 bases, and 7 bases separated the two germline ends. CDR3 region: CASSPQASTDTQYF. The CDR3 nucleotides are TGTGCCAGCTCACCCCAAGCGAGCACAGATACGCAGTATTTT.